One T cell receptor (beta chain) is described in this entry. Its antigen remains unidentified. The data belong to a study of blood T cells in healthy people across ages. The study, taken as a whole, reports: Donor CMV status, an unknown factor, possibly confounded changes in expanded clonotypes.

The second PCR ran roughly 7 to 12 cycles with a sample-barcoded 5' primer and J-beta primers. Every sample gave at least 2.5 million paired-end reads containing CDR3. One entry per CDR3 protein results from TCRdb running MiXCR on the 5' RACE reads. The repertoire holds about 1.8 million distinct CDR3 sequences, around 50% seen once, with 2.1% in the top ten. The CDR3 totals 16 residues. V trimming: 1 base; J trimming: 0 bases; junction bases outside the gene matches: 4. Germline-derived CDR1 and CDR2 are LNHNV and YYDKDF (reference sequence). V is TRBV15 and J is TRBJ2-7; 9 bases fit TRBD2. The sequenced sample was blood. This TCR came from a woman aged 40 to 50 in good health. The CDR3 spells CATSRVAGDGSYEQYF. In nucleotides, the CDR3 is TGTGCCACCAGCAGAGTAGCGGGGGACGGCTCCTACGAGCAGTACTTC.